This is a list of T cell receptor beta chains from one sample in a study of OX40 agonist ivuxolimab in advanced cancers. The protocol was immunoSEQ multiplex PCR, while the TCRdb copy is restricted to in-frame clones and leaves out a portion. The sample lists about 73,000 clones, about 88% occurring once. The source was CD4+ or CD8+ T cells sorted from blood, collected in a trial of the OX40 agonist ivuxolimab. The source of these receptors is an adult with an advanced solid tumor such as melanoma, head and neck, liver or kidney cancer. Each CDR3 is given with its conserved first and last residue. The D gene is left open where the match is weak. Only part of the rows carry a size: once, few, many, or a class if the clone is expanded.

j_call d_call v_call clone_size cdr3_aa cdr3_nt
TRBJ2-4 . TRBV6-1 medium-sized CASSESGADKNIQYF TGTGCCAGCAGTGAATCGGGGGCGGATAAAAACATTCAGTACTTC
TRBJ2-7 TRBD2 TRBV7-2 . CASSLLRGYEQYF TGTGCCAGCAGCTTACTGCGGGGGTACGAGCAGTACTTC
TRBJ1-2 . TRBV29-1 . CSVDRVPGQAYGYTF TGCAGCGTTGATAGGGTGCCGGGACAAGCCTATGGCTACACCTTC
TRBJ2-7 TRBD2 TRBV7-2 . CASSLGREGREQYF TGTGCCAGCAGCTTAGGGCGGGAGGGCCGCGAGCAGTACTTC
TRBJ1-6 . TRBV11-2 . CASSSGGGGVKPLHF TGTGCCAGCAGCTCCGGCGGAGGGGGGGTCAAACCCCTCCACTTT
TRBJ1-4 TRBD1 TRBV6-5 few CASSYSTGFNEKLFF TGTGCCAGCAGTTACTCGACAGGGTTTAATGAAAAACTGTTTTTT
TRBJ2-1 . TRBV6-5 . CASSYLGLSSYNEQFF TGTGCCAGCAGTTACCTCGGACTTAGCTCCTACAATGAGCAGTTCTTC
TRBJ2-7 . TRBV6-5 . CASSLRGDLYEQYF TGTGCCAGCAGTTTGAGGGGCGACCTCTACGAGCAGTACTTC
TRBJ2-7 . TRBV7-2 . CASSFGGTFSYEQYF TGTGCCAGCAGCTTCGGAGGGACTTTCTCCTACGAGCAGTACTTC
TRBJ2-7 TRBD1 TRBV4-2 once CASRGDSAYEQYF TGTGCCAGCAGAGGGGACAGCGCCTACGAGCAGTACTTC
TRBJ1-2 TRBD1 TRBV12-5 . CASGLSGGQGHSGYTF TGTGCTAGTGGTTTGTCCGGGGGACAGGGACACAGTGGCTACACCTTC
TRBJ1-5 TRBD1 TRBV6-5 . CASSYSGQGRQPQHF TGTGCCAGCAGTTACTCCGGACAGGGTCGGCAGCCCCAGCATTTT
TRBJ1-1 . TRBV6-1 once CASSEGGTEAFF TGTGCCAGCAGTGAAGGGGGCACTGAAGCTTTCTTT
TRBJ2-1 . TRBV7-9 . CASSLGWDVVLNEQFF TGTGCCAGCAGCTTAGGGTGGGACGTCGTTCTGAATGAGCAGTTCTTC
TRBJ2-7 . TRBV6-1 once CASSHYEQYF TGTGCCAGCAGTCATTACGAGCAGTACTTC
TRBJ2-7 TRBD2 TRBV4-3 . CASSHHFGLAGGSTYEQYF TGCGCCAGCAGCCATCATTTCGGACTAGCGGGAGGAAGCACCTACGAGCAGTACTTC
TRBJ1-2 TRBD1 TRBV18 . CASSPWGQGVRDGYTF TGTGCCAGCTCACCATGGGGGCAGGGGGTCCGAGATGGCTACACCTTC
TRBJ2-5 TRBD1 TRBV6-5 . CASSSYRTGGLETQYF TGTGCCAGCAGTTCTTATCGGACAGGGGGCTTAGAGACCCAGTACTTC
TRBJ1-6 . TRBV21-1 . CASSKGDRGTLAYSPLHF TGTGCCAGCAGCAAAGGGGACAGGGGCACCTTAGCCTATTCACCCCTCCACTTT
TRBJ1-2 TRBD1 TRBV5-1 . CASGMTGFGYTF TGCGCCAGCGGGATGACAGGGTTTGGCTACACCTTC
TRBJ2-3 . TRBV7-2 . CASNYRDRGVDTQYF TGTGCCAGCAACTACCGGGACCGGGGCGTAGATACGCAGTATTTT
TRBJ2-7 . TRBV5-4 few CASSLAGAPEEQYF TGTGCCAGCAGCTTGGCCGGTGCACCGGAGGAGCAGTACTTC